One and the same sample provided the 10 T cell receptor beta chains below, sequenced in a study of cytomegalovirus exposure and HLA in healthy donors (dated by TCRdb to about 2017). Libraries were constructed by the immunoSEQ multiplex PCR assay. A mixture of 60 forward primers for TCR Vbeta segments and 13 reverse primers for TCR Jbeta segments was used in the multiplex PCR. In its TCRdb copy, this immuneACCESS table keeps in-frame sequences only and misses some clones. Where compared with another copy, unresolved V genes explain less than half of these, and the others have no known cause. Here the sample has about 95,000 clones; 75% to 85% occur a single time. The ten largest make up 11% of the sample. The specimen was PBMCs. These receptors came from a man aged 18 to 30 in good health and CMV-seropositive.

The genes are TRBV7-9 and TRBJ2-7; the D gene is possibly TRBD1 (6 bases). With 5 bases removed from V and 3 bases from J, the gap between germline ends came to 8 bases. Germline values: CDR1 SEHNR, CDR2 FQNEAQ (reference sequence). The CDR3 contains 12 residues. For the CDR3, the DNA is TGTGCCAGCAGCGCGACAGGCTACGAGCAGTACTTC. This codes for CASSATGYEQYF.

The J gene is TRBJ1-2, the V gene TRBV28; 7 bases match TRBD1. V was clipped by 10 bases and J by 7 bases; unmatched bases: 18. Germline V lookup: CDR1 MDHEN, CDR2 SYDVKM. There are 15 residues in the CDR3. The CDR3 nucleotides read TGTGCCACCAACCTATCCCCACCAGGGGGAAGTGGCTACACCTTC. This sequence encodes CATNLSPPGGSGYTF.

This clone was counted between two and nine times. CDR3 bases: TGCGCCAGCAGCTTGGGACAGGGGGTCACTGAAGCTTTCTTT. It encodes CASSLGQGVTEAFF. The chain combines TRBV5-1 with TRBJ1-1; 9 nucleotides line up with TRBD1. CDR1 is SGHRS, CDR2 YFSETQ, per germline. This CDR3 spans 14 amino acids. V was pared by 0 bases and J by 4 bases, with 1 base of the junction left unmatched.

The rearrangement links TRBV7-2 to TRBJ2-7, with D possibly being TRBD2 (5 bases). Between the trimmed V and J ends, which lost 4 bases and 0 bases, there was a span of 7 bases. This CDR3 spans 13 amino acids. Looked up from germline, CDR1 is SGHTA and CDR2 is FQGNSA. The CDR3 DNA is TGTGCCAGCAGCTCGAGGGTCTCCTACGAGCAGTACTTC. Amino acids: CASSSRVSYEQYF.

The rearrangement joins TRBV4-2 to TRBJ2-3, with D possibly TRBD2 on 5 matching bases. This CDR3 region has 16 residues. V was clipped by 3 bases and J by 5 bases, with 18 bases between them. Germline CDR1 reads LGHNA; CDR2 reads YNFKEQ. The CDR3 region has the DNA TGTGCCAGCAGCCACGTCATCGGGGATCTCGGAGATACGCAGTATTTT. It is translated as CASSHVIGDLGDTQYF.

The chain joins TRBV27 to TRBJ1-1, with 9 bases matching TRBD1. The germline CDR1 and CDR2 sequences are MNHEY and SMNVEV (reference sequence). CDR3 length equals 15 residues. With V trimmed by 3 bases and J by 6 bases, 8 bases remained unmatched. This CDR3 is CASSFAGDRAAEAFF. DNA for the CDR3: TGTGCCAGCAGTTTCGCGGGGGACAGGGCGGCTGAAGCTTTCTTT.

V usage is TRBV25-1 and J usage is TRBJ2-1, with TRBD2 matching 7 bases. V was clipped by 1 base and J by 10 bases; unmatched bases: 7. The CDR3 contains 14 residues. Germline-derived CDR1 and CDR2 are MGHDK and SYGVNS. This CDR3 reads CASSEFLSSGEQFF. In nucleotides, the CDR3 is TGTGCCAGCAGTGAATTTCTCAGTAGCGGGGAGCAGTTCTTC.

The J gene is TRBJ1-6, the V gene TRBV30, with 9 bases identical to TRBD1. This CDR3 is 15 amino acids long. The germline gives CDR1 GTSNPN, CDR2 SVGIG (reference sequence). V was pared by 0 bases and J by 9 bases, with 6 bases of the junction left unmatched. The CDR3 bases are TGTGCCTGGAGTGTACCTGGGACAGGGAGTTCACCCCTCCACTTT. The encoded protein is CAWSVPGTGSSPLHF.

This clone was detected once. The chain is built from TRBV4-1 and TRBJ2-5; 7 positions agree with TRBD1. TRBJ2-7 matches the DNA end more closely, so the J call is doubtful. Germline loops: CDR1 MGHRA, CDR2 YSYEKL. This CDR3 is built from 16 residues. The chain's CDR3 is CASSPKGQPQGYEQYF. Here the CDR3 DNA reads TGCGCCAGCAGCCCAAAGGGACAGCCCCAAGGCTACGAGCAGTACTTC.

The chain carries TRBV5-8 and TRBJ2-5; D not certain. V lost 6 bases and J lost 5, with 20 bases in between. The germline V gene has CDR1 SGHTS and CDR2 YDEGEE. The length of the CDR3 is 15 residues. Here the CDR3 DNA reads TGTGCCAGCACCATCCGAGCTGTGAGCACGGAGACCCAGTACTTC. As protein: CASTIRAVSTETQYF.